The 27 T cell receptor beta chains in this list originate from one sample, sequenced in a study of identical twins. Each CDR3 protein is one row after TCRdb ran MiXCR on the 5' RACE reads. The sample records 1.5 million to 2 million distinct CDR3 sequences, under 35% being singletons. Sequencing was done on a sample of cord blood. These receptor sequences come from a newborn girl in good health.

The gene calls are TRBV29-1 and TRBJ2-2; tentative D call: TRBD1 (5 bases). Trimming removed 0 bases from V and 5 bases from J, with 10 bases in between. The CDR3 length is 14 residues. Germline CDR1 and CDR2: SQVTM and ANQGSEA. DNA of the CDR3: TGCAGCGTTGAAGATCTCTACAGGACCGGGGAGCTGTTTTTT. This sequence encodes CSVEDLYRTGELFF.

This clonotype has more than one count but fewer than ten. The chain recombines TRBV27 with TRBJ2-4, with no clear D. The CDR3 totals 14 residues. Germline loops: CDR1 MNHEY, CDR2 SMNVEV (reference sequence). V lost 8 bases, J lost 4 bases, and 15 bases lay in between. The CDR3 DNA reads TGTGCCAGCCCGAAGACCCCTACTAAAAACATTCAGTACTTC. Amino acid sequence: CASPKTPTKNIQYF.

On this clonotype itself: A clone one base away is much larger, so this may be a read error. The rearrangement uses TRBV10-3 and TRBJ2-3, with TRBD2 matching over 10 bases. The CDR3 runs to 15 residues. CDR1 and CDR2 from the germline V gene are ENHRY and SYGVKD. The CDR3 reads CAVSASGRSTDTQYF. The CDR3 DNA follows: TGTGCCGTCAGTGCTAGCGGGAGAAGCACAGATACGCAGTATTTT.

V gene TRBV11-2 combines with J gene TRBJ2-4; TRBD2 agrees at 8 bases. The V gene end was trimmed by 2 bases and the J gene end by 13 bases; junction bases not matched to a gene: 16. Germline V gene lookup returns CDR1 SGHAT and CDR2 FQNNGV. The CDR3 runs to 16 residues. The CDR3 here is CASSLLVSSGSGEQYF. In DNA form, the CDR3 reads TGTGCCAGCAGCTTACTAGTTTCAAGCGGGAGCGGGGAGCAGTACTTC.

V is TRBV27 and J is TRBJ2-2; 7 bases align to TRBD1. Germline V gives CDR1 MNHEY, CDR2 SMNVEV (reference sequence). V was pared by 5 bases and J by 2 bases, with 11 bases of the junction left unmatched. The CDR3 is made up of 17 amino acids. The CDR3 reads CASSALAGTVNTGELFF. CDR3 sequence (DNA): TGTGCCAGCAGTGCCCTCGCCGGGACAGTTAACACCGGGGAGCTGTTTTTT.

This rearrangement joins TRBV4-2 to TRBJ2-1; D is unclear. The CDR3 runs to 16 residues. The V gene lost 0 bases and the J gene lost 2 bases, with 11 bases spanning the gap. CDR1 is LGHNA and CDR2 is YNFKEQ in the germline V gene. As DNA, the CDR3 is TGTGCCAGCAGCCAAGATTATCTGAGCCCCTACAATGAGCAGTTCTTC. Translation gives CASSQDYLSPYNEQFF.

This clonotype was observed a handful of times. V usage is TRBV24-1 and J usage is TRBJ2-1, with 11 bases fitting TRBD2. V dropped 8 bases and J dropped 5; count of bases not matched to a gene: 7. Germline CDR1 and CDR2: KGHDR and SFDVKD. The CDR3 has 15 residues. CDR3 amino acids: CATNLAGGGNNEQFF. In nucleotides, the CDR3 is TGTGCCACCAATCTAGCGGGAGGCGGCAACAATGAGCAGTTCTTC.

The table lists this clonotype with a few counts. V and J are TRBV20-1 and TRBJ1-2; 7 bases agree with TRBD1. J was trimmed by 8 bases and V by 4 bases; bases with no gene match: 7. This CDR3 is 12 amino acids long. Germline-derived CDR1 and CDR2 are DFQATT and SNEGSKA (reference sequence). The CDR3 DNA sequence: TGCAGTGCTACCCCCGACAGGGACGGCTACACCTTC. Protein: CSATPDRDGYTF.

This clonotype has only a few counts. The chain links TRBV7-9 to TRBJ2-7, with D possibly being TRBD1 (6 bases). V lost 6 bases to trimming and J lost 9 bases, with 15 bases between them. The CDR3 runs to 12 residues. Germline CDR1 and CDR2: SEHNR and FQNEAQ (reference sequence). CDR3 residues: CASSWTEGGQYF. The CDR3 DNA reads TGTGCCAGCAGTTGGACAGAGGGCGGGCAGTACTTC.

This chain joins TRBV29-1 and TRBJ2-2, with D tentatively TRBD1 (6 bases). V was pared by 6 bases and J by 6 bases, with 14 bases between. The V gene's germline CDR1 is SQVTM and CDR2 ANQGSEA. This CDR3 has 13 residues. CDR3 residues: CSVSTGSAGELFF. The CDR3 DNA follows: TGCAGCGTCAGTACAGGGTCTGCCGGGGAGCTGTTTTTT.

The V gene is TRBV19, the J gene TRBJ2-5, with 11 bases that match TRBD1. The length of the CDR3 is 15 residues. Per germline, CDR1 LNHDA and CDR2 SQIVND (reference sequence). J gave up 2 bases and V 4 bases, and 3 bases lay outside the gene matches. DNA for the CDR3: TGTGCCAGTAGTAAAGGGACAGGGGGGCAAGAGACCCAGTACTTC. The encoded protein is CASSKGTGGQETQYF.

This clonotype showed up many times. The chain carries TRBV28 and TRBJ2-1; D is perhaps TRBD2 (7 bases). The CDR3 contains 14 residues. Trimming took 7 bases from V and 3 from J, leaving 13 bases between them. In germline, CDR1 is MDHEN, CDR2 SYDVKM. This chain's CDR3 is CASKGGGIYNEQFF. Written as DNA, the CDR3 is TGTGCCAGCAAGGGGGGAGGGATCTACAATGAGCAGTTCTTC.

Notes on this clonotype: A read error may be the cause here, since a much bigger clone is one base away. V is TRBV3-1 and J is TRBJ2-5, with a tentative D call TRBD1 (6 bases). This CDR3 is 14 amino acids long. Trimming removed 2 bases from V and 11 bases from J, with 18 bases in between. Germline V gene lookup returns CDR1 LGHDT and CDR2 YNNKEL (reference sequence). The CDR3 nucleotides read TGTGCCAGCAGCCAACCGGACAGTTACAATGAGCAGTACTTC. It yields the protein CASSQPDSYNEQYF.

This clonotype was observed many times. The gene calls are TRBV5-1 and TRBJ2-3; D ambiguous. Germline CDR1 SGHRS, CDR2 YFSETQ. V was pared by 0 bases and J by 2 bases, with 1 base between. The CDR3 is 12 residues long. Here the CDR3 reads CASSLATDTQYF. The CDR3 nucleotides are TGCGCCAGCAGCTTGGCCACAGATACGCAGTATTTT.

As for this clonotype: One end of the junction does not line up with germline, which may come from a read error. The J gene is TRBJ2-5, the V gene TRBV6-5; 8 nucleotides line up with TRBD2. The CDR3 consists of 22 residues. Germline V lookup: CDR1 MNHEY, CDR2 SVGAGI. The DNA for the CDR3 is TGTGCCAGCGGTTACTCGACCTCTCTAGCGGGTGACTGTTCAATACTCTGGGAGACCCAGTACTTC. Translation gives CASGYSTSLAGDCSILWETQYF.

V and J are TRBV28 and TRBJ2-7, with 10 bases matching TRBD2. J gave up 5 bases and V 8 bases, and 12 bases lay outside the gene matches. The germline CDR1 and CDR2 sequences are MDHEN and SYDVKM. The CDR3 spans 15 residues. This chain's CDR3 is CASRTSGTLSHEQYF. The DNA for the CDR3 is TGTGCCAGCCGGACTAGCGGAACCCTAAGCCACGAGCAGTACTTC.

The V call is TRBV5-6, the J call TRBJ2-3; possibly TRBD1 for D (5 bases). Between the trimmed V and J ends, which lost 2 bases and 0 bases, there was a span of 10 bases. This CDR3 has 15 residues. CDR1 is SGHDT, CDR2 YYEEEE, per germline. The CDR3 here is CASSLIDRSTDTQYF. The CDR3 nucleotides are TGTGCCAGCAGCTTAATAGACAGAAGCACAGATACGCAGTATTTT. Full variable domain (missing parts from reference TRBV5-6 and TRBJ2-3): DAGVTQSPTHLIKTRGQQVTLRCSPKSGHDTVSWYQQALGQGPQFIFQYYEEEERQRGNFPDRFSGHQFPNYSSELNVNALLLGDSALYLCASSLIDRSTDTQYFGPGTRLTVL.

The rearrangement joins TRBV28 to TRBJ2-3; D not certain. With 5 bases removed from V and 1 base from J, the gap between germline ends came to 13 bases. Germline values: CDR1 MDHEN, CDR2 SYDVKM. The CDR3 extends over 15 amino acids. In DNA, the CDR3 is TGTGCCAGCAGTCCTTACTCAGAATGCACAGATACGCAGTATTTT. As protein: CASSPYSECTDTQYF.

CDR3 in amino acids: CASSHTSGGRYEQYF. The CDR3 DNA reads TGTGCCAGCAGCCATACTAGCGGGGGGAGATACGAGCAGTACTTC. The chain combines TRBV3-1 with TRBJ2-7, with 12 bases fitting TRBD2. Germline values: CDR1 LGHDT, CDR2 YNNKEL (reference sequence). V lost 3 bases, J lost 4 bases, and 4 bases stayed unmatched. The CDR3 spans 15 residues.

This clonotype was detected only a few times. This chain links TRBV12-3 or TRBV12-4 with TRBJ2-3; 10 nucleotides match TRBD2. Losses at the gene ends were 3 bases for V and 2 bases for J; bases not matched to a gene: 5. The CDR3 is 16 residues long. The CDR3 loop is CASSLETSGNTDTQYF. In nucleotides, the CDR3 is TGTGCCAGCAGTTTGGAAACTAGCGGGAACACAGATACGCAGTATTTT.

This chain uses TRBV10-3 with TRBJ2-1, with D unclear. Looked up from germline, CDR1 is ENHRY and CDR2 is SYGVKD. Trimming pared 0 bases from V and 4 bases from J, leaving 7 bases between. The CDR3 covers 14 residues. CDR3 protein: CAISESKTYNEQFF. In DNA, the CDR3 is TGTGCCATCAGTGAGTCCAAGACTTACAATGAGCAGTTCTTC.

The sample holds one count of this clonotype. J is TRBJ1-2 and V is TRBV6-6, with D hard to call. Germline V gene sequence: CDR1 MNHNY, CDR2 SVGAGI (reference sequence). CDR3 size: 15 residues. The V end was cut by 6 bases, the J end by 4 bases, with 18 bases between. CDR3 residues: CASSPGPATSYGYTF. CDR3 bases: TGTGCCAGCAGCCCCGGCCCAGCCACATCCTATGGCTACACCTTC.

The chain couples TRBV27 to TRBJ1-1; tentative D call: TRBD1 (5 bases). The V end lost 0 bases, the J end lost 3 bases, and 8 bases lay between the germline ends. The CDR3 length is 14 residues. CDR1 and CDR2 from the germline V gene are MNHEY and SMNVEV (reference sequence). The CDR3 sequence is CASSLSRGYTEAFF. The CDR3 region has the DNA TGTGCCAGCAGTTTATCGAGGGGTTACACTGAAGCTTTCTTT.

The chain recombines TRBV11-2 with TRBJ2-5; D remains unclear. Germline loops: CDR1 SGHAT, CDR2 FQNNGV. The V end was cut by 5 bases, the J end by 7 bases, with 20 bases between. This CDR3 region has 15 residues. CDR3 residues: CASSPLRTSTGTQYF. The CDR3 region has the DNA TGTGCCAGCAGCCCATTGAGAACCTCTACCGGGACCCAGTACTTC. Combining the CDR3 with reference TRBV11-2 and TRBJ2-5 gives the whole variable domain EAGVAQSPRYKIIEKRQSVAFWCNPISGHATLYWYQQILGQGPKLLIQFQNNGVVDDSQLPKDRFSAERLKGVDSTLKIQPAKLEDSAVYLCASSPLRTSTGTQYFGPGTRLLVL.

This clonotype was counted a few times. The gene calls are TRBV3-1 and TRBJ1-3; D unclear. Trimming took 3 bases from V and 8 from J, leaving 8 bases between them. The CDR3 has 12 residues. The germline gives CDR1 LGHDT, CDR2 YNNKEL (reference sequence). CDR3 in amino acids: CASSQYGDTIYF. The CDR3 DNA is TGTGCCAGCAGCCAGTATGGTGACACCATATATTTT.

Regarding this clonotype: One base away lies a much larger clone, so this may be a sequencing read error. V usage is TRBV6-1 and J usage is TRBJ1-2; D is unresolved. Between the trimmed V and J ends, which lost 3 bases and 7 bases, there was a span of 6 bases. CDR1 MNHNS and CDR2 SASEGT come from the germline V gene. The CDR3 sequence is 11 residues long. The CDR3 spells CASSDGVGYTF. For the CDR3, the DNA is TGTGCCAGCAGTGACGGGGTTGGCTACACCTTC.

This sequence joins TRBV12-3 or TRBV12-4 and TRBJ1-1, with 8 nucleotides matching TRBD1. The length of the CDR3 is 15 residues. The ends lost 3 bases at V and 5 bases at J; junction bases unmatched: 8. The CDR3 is CASSLQGALRTEAFF. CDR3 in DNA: TGTGCCAGCAGTTTGCAGGGGGCGCTGAGGACTGAAGCTTTCTTT.